Below are 3 T cell receptor beta chains sequenced from a single sample in a study of T-cell reconstitution after alpha-beta-depleted transplantation in children (dated by TCRdb to 2016 to 2017). Library prep was done by PCR. The instrument given in TCRdb is Illumina HiSeq 2500. TCR libraries were prepared with molecular barcoding, using unique molecular identifiers to normalize TCRbeta repertoire quantification. TCRdb redid the processing of the public reads, applying fastp at Q25 and MiXCR, and retained in-frame beta chains. Each entry merges the rows of one CDR3 protein and shows their most common DNA and genes. The sample table contains about 540,000 distinct CDR3 sequences; only one count was recorded for about 17% of them. Less than 4% of the sample belongs to the ten largest clones. The material sequenced was PBMCs from the stem cell graft donor, taken from the stem cell graft. The receptors were gathered from a human donor who donated a stem cell graft to a child with acute lymphoblastic leukemia.

There are a few counts of this clonotype. The chain recombines TRBV27 with TRBJ1-1, with 9 nucleotides matching TRBD1. In germline, CDR1 is MNHEY, CDR2 SMNVEV (reference sequence). CDR3 length equals 15 residues. Trimming cost V 0 bases and J 4 bases; bases outside gene matches: 3. Written as DNA, the CDR3 is TGTGCCAGCAGTTTATCGATACAGGGGGCCACTGAAGCTTTCTTT. It translates to CASSLSIQGATEAFF.

This clonotype came up a few times. This sequence joins TRBV5-1 and TRBJ1-5; D might be TRBD1 (6 bases). V was pared by 5 bases and J by 5 bases, with 17 bases between. CDR1 and CDR2 from the germline V gene are SGHRS and YFSETQ. The CDR3 length is 15 residues. CDR3: CASRWGLGSDQPQHF. The CDR3 nucleotides read TGCGCCAGCAGGTGGGGGCTGGGATCGGATCAGCCCCAGCATTTT.

This clonotype has only a few counts. The chain links TRBV3-1 to TRBJ2-5; 12 bases agree with TRBD2. The germline V gene encodes CDR1 LGHDT and CDR2 YNNKEL (reference sequence). Unmatched junction bases numbered 9, after V lost 3 bases and J lost 4 bases. CDR3 length: 17 residues. The CDR3 protein is CASSQAASGREAETQYF. The CDR3 bases are TGTGCCAGCAGCCAGGCAGCTAGCGGGAGGGAAGCAGAGACCCAGTACTTC.